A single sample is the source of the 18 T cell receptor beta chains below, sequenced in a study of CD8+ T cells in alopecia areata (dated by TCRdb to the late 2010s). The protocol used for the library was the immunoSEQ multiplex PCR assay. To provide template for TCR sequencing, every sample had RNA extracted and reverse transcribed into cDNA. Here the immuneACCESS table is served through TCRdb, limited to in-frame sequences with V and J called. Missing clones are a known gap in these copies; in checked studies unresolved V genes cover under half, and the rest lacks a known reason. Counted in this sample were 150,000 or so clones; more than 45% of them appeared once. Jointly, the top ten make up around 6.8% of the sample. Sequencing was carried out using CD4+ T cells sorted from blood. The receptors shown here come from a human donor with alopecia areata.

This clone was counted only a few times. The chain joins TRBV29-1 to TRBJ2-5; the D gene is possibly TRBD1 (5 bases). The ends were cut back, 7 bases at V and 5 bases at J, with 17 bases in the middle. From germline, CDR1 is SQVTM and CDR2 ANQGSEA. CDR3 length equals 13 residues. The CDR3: CSARTTRQETQYF. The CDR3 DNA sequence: TGCAGCGCCCGGACAACGAGGCAGGAGACCCAGTACTTC.

The CDR3 reads CATSRDKAGGVDTQYF. In DNA form, the CDR3 reads TGTGCCACCAGCAGAGATAAGGCAGGGGGCGTAGATACGCAGTATTTT. The chain carries TRBV15 and TRBJ2-3; TRBD1 matches at 8 bases. With V trimmed by 0 bases and J by 5 bases, 7 bases remained unmatched. The CDR3 runs to 16 residues. Germline values: CDR1 LNHNV, CDR2 YYDKDF (reference sequence).

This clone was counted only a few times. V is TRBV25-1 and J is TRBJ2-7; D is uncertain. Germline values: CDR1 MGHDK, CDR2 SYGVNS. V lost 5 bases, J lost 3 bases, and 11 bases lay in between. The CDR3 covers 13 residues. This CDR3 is CASSIQLYYEQYF. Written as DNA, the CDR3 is TGTGCCAGCAGTATACAGCTTTACTACGAGCAGTACTTC.

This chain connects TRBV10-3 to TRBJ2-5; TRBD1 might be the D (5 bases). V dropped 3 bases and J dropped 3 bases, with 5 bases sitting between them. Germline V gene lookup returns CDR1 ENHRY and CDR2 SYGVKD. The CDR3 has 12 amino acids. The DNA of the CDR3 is TGTGCCATCAGTGACAGGGAAGAGACCCAGTACTTC. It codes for CAISDREETQYF.

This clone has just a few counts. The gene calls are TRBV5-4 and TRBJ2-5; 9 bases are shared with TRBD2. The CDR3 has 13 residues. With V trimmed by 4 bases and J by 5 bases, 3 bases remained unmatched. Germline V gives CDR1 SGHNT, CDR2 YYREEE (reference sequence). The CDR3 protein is CASSPGLAETQYF. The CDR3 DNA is TGTGCCAGCAGCCCAGGACTAGCGGAGACCCAGTACTTC.

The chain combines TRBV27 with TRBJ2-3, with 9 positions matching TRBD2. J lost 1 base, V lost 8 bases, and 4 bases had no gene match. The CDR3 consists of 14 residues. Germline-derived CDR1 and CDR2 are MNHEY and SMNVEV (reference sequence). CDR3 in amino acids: CASRRGGGTDTQYF. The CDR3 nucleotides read TGTGCCAGCCGCCGCGGGGGGGGCACAGATACGCAGTATTTT.

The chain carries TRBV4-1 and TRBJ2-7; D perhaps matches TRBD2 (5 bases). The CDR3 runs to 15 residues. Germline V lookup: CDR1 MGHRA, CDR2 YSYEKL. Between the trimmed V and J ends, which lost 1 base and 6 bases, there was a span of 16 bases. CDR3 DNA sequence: TGCGCCAGCAGCCAAGCCGTCACCTCGAGGGCCGAGCAGTACTTC. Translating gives CASSQAVTSRAEQYF.

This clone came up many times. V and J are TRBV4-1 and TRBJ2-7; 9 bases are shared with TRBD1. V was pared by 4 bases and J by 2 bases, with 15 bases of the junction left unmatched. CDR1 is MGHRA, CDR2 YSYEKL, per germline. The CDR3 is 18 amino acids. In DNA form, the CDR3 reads TGCGCCAGCAGCCTGAACCGGGACAGGGAGCGGCCTACCTACGAGCAGTACTTC. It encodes CASSLNRDRERPTYEQYF.

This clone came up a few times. CDR3 region: CASHFSTGELFF. CDR3 DNA sequence: TGTGCCAGCCATTTTTCCACCGGGGAGCTGTTTTTT. The chain is built from TRBV2 and TRBJ2-2, with D uncertain. CDR1 and CDR2 (germline): SNHLY, FYNNEI. The CDR3 loop spans 12 amino acids. The germline V and J ends were trimmed by 8 bases and 4 bases, with 8 bases remaining between them.

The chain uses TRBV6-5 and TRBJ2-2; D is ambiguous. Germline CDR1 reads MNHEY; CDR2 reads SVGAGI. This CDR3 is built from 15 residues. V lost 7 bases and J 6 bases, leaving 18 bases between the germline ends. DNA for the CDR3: TGTGCCAGCACCTCACGGTTGTCTTGGGCCGGGGAGCTGTTTTTT. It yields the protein CASTSRLSWAGELFF.

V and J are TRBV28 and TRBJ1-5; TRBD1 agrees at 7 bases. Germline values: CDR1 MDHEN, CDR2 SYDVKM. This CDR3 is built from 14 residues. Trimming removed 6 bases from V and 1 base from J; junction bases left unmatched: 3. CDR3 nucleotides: TGTGCCAGCAGGCAGGGGGTAAGCAATCAGCCCCAGCATTTT. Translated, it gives CASRQGVSNQPQHF.

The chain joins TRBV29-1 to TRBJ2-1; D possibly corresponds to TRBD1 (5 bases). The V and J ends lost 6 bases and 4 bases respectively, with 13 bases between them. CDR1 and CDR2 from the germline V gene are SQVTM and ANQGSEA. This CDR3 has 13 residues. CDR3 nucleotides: TGCAGCGTCCTGGCGGACAAGTACAATGAGCAGTTCTTC. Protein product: CSVLADKYNEQFF.

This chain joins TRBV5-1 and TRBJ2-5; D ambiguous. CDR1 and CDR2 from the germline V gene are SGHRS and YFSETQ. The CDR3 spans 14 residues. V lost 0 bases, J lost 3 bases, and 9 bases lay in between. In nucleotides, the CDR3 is TGCGCCAGCAGCTTGGGAGGAATTAAAGAGACCCAGTACTTC. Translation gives CASSLGGIKETQYF.

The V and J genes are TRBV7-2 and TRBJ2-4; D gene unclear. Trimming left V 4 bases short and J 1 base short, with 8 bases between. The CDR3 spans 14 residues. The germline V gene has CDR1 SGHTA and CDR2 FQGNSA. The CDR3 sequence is CASSSMGAKNIQYF. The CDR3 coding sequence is TGTGCCAGCAGCTCGATGGGGGCCAAAAACATTCAGTACTTC.

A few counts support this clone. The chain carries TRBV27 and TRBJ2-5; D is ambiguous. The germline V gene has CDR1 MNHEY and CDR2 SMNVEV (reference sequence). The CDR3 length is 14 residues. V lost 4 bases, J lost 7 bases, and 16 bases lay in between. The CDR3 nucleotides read TGTGCCAGCAGTTCCGACTGGGCTTTGGGGACCCAGTACTTC. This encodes CASSSDWALGTQYF.

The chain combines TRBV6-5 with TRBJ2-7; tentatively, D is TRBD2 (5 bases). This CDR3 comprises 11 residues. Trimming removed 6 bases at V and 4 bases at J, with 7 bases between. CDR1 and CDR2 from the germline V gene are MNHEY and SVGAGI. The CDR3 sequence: CASRDSYEQYF. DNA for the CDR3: TGTGCCAGCAGGGACTCGTACGAGCAGTACTTC.

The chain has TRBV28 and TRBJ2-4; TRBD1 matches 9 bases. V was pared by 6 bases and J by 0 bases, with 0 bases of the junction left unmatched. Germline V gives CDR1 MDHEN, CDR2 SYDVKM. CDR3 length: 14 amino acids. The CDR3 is CASRGQGAKNIQYF. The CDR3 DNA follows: TGTGCCAGCAGGGGACAGGGAGCCAAAAACATTCAGTACTTC.

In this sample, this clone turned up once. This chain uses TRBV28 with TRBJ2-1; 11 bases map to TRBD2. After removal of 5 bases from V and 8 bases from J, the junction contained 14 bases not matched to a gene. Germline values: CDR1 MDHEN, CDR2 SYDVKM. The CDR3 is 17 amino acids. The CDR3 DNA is TGTGCCAGCAGTACCATTAGCGGGAGGGCCCAGTCCCATGAGCAGTTCTTC. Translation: CASSTISGRAQSHEQFF.